This is a list of T cell receptor beta chains from one sample in a study of Tregs in tolerant kidney transplant recipients. Sequencing used immunoSEQ multiplex PCR; TCRdb keeps in-frame clones, though not all of them. The repertoire holds around 50,000 clones, with over 70% as singletons. Sequencing used CD4+ T cells from blood. The receptors were gathered from a human donor in good health. The CDR3 runs from the conserved cysteine through the conserved F or W. The D gene is left open where the match is weak. Not all rows give a size; the values are once, few, many and, for expanded clones, a class.

d_call j_call clone_size v_call cdr3_nt cdr3_aa
. TRBJ2-7 once TRBV6-9 TGTGCCAGCAGTTCCCTAGTATGGGGGGAGCAGTACTTC CASSSLVWGEQYF
TRBD2 TRBJ2-3 . TRBV11-2 TGTGCCAGCAAGCCACAAGAAGGGCTAGCGGGGGGGCCCCGCGATACGCAGTATTTT CASKPQEGLAGGPRDTQYF
. TRBJ2-2 . TRBV30 TGTGCCTGGAGCGTAAGCCACGGTACCGGGGAGCTGTTTTTT CAWSVSHGTGELFF
. TRBJ2-5 . TRBV4-1 TGCGCCAGCAGCCAAGTTGGGGGGGGACACAAAGAGACCCAGTACTTC CASSQVGGGHKETQYF
TRBD1 TRBJ2-5 . TRBV5-1 TGCGCCAGCAGCCGAATGACAGGGGATCAAGAGACCCAGTACTTC CASSRMTGDQETQYF
. TRBJ2-2 . TRBV7-2 TGTGCCAGCAGCTTAGCAGGGTTTAACACCGGGGAGCTGTTTTTT CASSLAGFNTGELFF
. TRBJ1-5 . TRBV7-6 TGTGCCAGCAGCCAATTTGGGTCAGGTCAGCCCCAGCATTTT CASSQFGSGQPQHF
. TRBJ2-5 few TRBV5-1 TGCGCCAGCAGCTTTGACAGCCAAGAGACCCAGTACTTC CASSFDSQETQYF
. TRBJ2-7 . TRBV29-1 TGCAGCGTTCAATCGGGGGTCGAGCAGTACTTC CSVQSGVEQYF
. TRBJ1-6 few TRBV19 TGTGCCAGTATGACCCCCCAGGGAGACCTCCACTTT CASMTPQGDLHF
. TRBJ1-6 . TRBV14 TGTGCCAGCAGCCAAGATCGGCCAGGGGCAGATTCACCCCTCCACTTT CASSQDRPGADSPLHF
TRBD2 TRBJ2-1 once TRBV18 TGTGCCAGCTCAGGATCGCGGGGGGGACTCAACAATGAGCAGTTCTTC CASSGSRGGLNNEQFF
. TRBJ2-7 . TRBV18 TGTGCCAGCTCATCTACCCCGGGACTCCCTTCCCACGAGCAGTACTTC CASSSTPGLPSHEQYF
TRBD1 TRBJ1-1 . TRBV7-9 TGTGCCAGCAGCTTGAATCCGGGACAGGGTCCCCCTGAAGCTTTCTTT CASSLNPGQGPPEAFF
TRBD2 TRBJ2-7 . TRBV10-2 TGCGCCAGCAAAGGACTAGCGGGAGTTGACGCGAACGAGCAGTACTTC CASKGLAGVDANEQYF
. TRBJ1-2 once TRBV27 TGTGCCTTACTTAGTACGGGGGTGAGCCATGGCTACACCTTC CALLSTGVSHGYTF
. TRBJ1-2 few TRBV6-5 TGTGCCAGCAGTTACGATACGGGGACCTGGGGCTACACCTTC CASSYDTGTWGYTF
TRBD2 TRBJ2-3 . TRBV10-3 TGTGCCATCAAGCTAGCGGGGGGTAGTGCTAGCACAGATACGCAGTATTTT CAIKLAGGSASTDTQYF
. TRBJ1-1 few TRBV5-1 TGCGCCAGCAGCTTGACGGCAGGGACCACTGAAGCTTTCTTT CASSLTAGTTEAFF
TRBD1 TRBJ2-7 . TRBV4-3 TGCGCCAGCAGCCAAGATCTATCACAGGGGTGGGAGCAGTACTTC CASSQDLSQGWEQYF
TRBD1 TRBJ1-4 . TRBV30 TGTGCCTGGAGTGTACGTGGCAGGGGGTTAAGAGCTAATGAAAAACTGTTTTTT CAWSVRGRGLRANEKLFF
. TRBJ1-1 . TRBV29-1 TGCAGCGTTGAAGGCAGGGCAAACACTGAAGCTTTCTTT CSVEGRANTEAFF
. TRBJ1-5 . TRBV5-6 TGTGCCAGCAGCTCTGGGGTGAGTAGGCAGCCCCAGCATTTT CASSSGVSRQPQHF
. TRBJ2-5 . TRBV7-2 TGTGCCAGCAGCTTAGACGCGGGCCAAGAGACCCAGTACTTC CASSLDAGQETQYF
TRBD1 TRBJ1-2 . TRBV19 TGTGCCAGTAGTATTGGGCAGGGGGCTGGAGGCTACACCTTC CASSIGQGAGGYTF
. TRBJ1-1 . TRBV30 TGTGCCTGCCCCGGGACAATGGCTACTGAAGCTTTCTTT CACPGTMATEAFF
. TRBJ2-7 . TRBV5-6 TGTGCCAGCAGCTTAGTCTACAGGCCCTACGAGCAGTACTTC CASSLVYRPYEQYF
. TRBJ2-7 few TRBV20-1 TGCAGTGCTGGCCCTTGGGACGAGCAGTACTTC CSAGPWDEQYF
TRBD2 TRBJ2-1 few TRBV30 TGTGCCTGGATGGGAGGGCCTTACAATGAGCAGTTCTTC CAWMGGPYNEQFF
TRBD2 TRBJ2-2 . TRBV9 TGTGCCAGCAGCGGGGGGGCTAGCGGGAGCCAACCCACCGGGGAGCTGTTTTTT CASSGGASGSQPTGELFF
TRBD2 TRBJ2-4 . TRBV2 TGTGCCAGCAGTTCGGGACTAGACGATTTAGCCAAAAACATTCAGTACTTC CASSSGLDDLAKNIQYF
TRBD1 TRBJ1-2 once TRBV6-1 TGTGCCAGCAGTGCCCAGGTGTCAGGACAGGGCTATGGCTACACCTTC CASSAQVSGQGYGYTF
. TRBJ1-1 . TRBV19 TGTGCCAGTAGTGATGTCAGTAACACTGAAGCTTTCTTT CASSDVSNTEAFF
TRBD1 TRBJ1-2 . TRBV30 TGTGCCTGTATGAGGGACAGGGTTCAAAACTATGGCTACACCTTC CACMRDRVQNYGYTF
TRBD1 TRBJ2-6 . TRBV5-4 TGTGCCAGCAGCTCCCGGGGACAGGGAAGGTCTGGGGCCAACGTCCTGACTTTC CASSSRGQGRSGANVLTF
TRBD2 TRBJ2-7 few TRBV5-1 TGCGCCAGCAGCTTGGCCGCGCGGGGGGGCCTAAACTACGAGCAGTACTTC CASSLAARGGLNYEQYF
TRBD2 TRBJ2-5 . TRBV6-1 TGTGCCAGCAGGACTAGCTCCTCGGAGACCCAGTACTTC CASRTSSSETQYF
. TRBJ1-4 few TRBV6-1 TGTGCCAGCAGAGGAGACCGGGACGGTAATGAAAAACTGTTTTTT CASRGDRDGNEKLFF
TRBD2 TRBJ2-1 . TRBV7-2 TGTGCCAGCAGCTTACCCCGACTAGCGGGAGGGTACAATGAGCAGTTCTTC CASSLPRLAGGYNEQFF
. TRBJ2-4 . TRBV7-2 TGTGCCAGCAGCTTAGATCCAGCGGAAAACATTCAGTACTTC CASSLDPAENIQYF